Shown below are 21 T cell receptor beta chains from a single sample sequenced in a study. TCRdb ran MiXCR on the 5' RACE reads and lists one entry per CDR3 protein. This table has fewer than 250 distinct CDR3 sequences, about 27% appearing once. The specimen was central memory T cells from blood PBMCs. The subset is: central memory CD4+ T cells. These receptor sequences come from a male donor with HIV.

The chain is built from TRBV6-1 and TRBJ2-7; 7 nucleotides align to TRBD1. Per germline, CDR1 MNHNS and CDR2 SASEGT. The V segment lost 7 bases and the J segment 6 bases; nucleotides outside the gene matches: 9. This CDR3 has 13 amino acids. In DNA form, the CDR3 reads TGTGCCAGCAATCGCATAGGGGGCGGCGAGCAGTACGTC. Encoded protein: CASNRIGGGEQYV.

The CDR3 reads CASGQGGRGPQHF. The DNA for the CDR3 is TGTGCCAGCGGCCAGGGAGGTCGCGGGCCCCAGCATTTT. The rearrangement links TRBV6-1 to TRBJ1-5; the D gene is possibly TRBD1 (5 bases). V was clipped by 8 bases and J by 9 bases, with 17 bases between them. This CDR3 is 13 amino acids long. In germline, CDR1 is MNHNS, CDR2 SASEGT.

This clonotype is hyperexpanded by share. The V and J genes are TRBV30 and TRBJ1-2; D gene unclear. Germline values: CDR1 GTSNPN, CDR2 SVGIG (reference sequence). The CDR3 spans 12 residues. V was pared by 5 bases and J by 4 bases, with 11 bases between. The CDR3 DNA follows: TGTGCCTGGGCTCCCTCACGCTATGGCTACACCTTC. Protein: CAWAPSRYGYTF. Supplemented by reference TRBV30 and TRBJ1-2, the full variable domain reads SQTIHQWPATLVQPVGSPLSLECTVEGTSNPNLYWYRQAAGRGLQLLFYSVGIGQISSEVPQNLSASRPQDRQFILSSKKLLLSDSGFYLCAWAPSRYGYTFGSGTRLTVV.

The chain employs TRBV30 and TRBJ1-6; TRBD1 agrees at 7 bases. The ends lost 8 bases at V and 0 bases at J; junction bases unmatched: 7. CDR1 GTSNPN and CDR2 SVGIG come from the germline V gene (reference sequence). The CDR3 contains 15 residues. The CDR3 sequence is CAGRGNGSYNSPLHF. The CDR3 DNA reads TGTGCCGGCAGGGGGAATGGCTCCTATAATTCACCCCTCCACTTT.

This clonotype was recorded a few times. In nucleotides, the CDR3 is TGTGCCAGCAGTCTACACCTGAACACCGGGGAGCTGTTTTTT. Protein sequence: CASSLHLNTGELFF. The rearrangement uses TRBV25-1 and TRBJ2-2, with D hard to call. Trimming cost V 5 bases and J 1 base, with 8 bases left between them. The CDR3 runs to 14 residues. The germline V gene encodes CDR1 MGHDK and CDR2 SYGVNS.

This clonotype came up a few times. CDR3 nucleotides: TGTGCCAGCAGCCGAACACGGACAGGGACAGATACGCAGTATTTT. The encoded protein is CASSRTRTGTDTQYF. The V gene is TRBV7-9, the J gene TRBJ2-3; 8 bases agree with TRBD1. CDR1 and CDR2 from the germline V gene are SEHNR and FQNEAQ (reference sequence). This CDR3 contains 15 residues. The ends lost 5 bases at V and 3 bases at J; junction bases unmatched: 7.

This clonotype was recorded a few times. The chain recombines TRBV10-1 with TRBJ1-1, with a possible D match to TRBD1 (6 bases). The CDR3 has 13 amino acids. Per the germline V gene, CDR1 is WNHNN and CDR2 is SYGVQD (reference sequence). Trimming took off 11 bases at V and 11 bases at J, with 24 bases between the two ends. The CDR3 DNA sequence: TGCGCCGTCTCGCGGGGGGCCCCGGCTGGGGCTTTCTTT. Translating it yields CAVSRGAPAGAFF.

V usage is TRBV2 and J usage is TRBJ2-2, with D perhaps given as TRBD1 or TRBD2 (5 bases each). Per the germline V gene, CDR1 is SNHLY and CDR2 is FYNNEI. With 7 bases removed from V and 4 bases from J, the gap between germline ends came to 16 bases. CDR3 size: 15 residues. CDR3 in amino acids: CASTPRRGATGELFF. As DNA, the CDR3 is TGTGCCAGCACCCCTAGAAGAGGGGCCACCGGGGAGCTGTTTTTT.

There are a few counts of this clonotype. The rearrangement uses TRBV2 and TRBJ2-2, with D unclear. Trimming took 4 bases from V and 3 from J, leaving 3 bases between them. The germline gives CDR1 SNHLY, CDR2 FYNNEI. The CDR3 loop spans 12 amino acids. The CDR3 is CASSADTGELFF. DNA of the CDR3: TGTGCCAGCAGTGCGGACACCGGGGAGCTGTTTTTT. Full variable domain (rest looked up from reference TRBV2 and TRBJ2-2): EPEVTQTPSHQVTQMGQEVILRCVPISNHLYFYWYRQILGQKVEFLVSFYNNEISEKSEIFDDQFSVERPDGSNFTLKIRSTKLEDSAMYFCASSADTGELFFGEGSRLTVL.

The chain is built from TRBV6-5 and TRBJ1-1; D ambiguous. CDR1 MNHEY and CDR2 SVGAGI come from the germline V gene. Trimming left V 0 bases short and J 7 bases short, with 15 bases between. The CDR3 is made up of 15 amino acids. The CDR3 DNA follows: TGTGCCAGCAGTTACTCATCTTGGGGAACGGGTGAAGCTTTCTTT. Translation gives CASSYSSWGTGEAFF.

V and J are TRBV6-2 or TRBV6-3 and TRBJ2-2, with D possibly TRBD1 on 6 matching bases. The germline gives CDR1 MNHEY, CDR2 SVGEGT. V lost 6 bases to trimming and J lost 1 base, with 15 bases between them. The length of the CDR3 is 16 residues. CDR3: CASSSGQSWNTGELFF. CDR3 DNA: TGTGCCAGCAGCTCCGGACAGTCATGGAACACCGGGGAGCTGTTTTTT.

By its share, this clonotype is hyperexpanded. The chain employs TRBV10-1 and TRBJ1-1; 7 bases fit TRBD1. The CDR3 loop spans 16 amino acids. After removal of 4 bases from V and 1 base from J, the junction contained 9 bases not matched to a gene. Germline V gene sequence: CDR1 WNHNN, CDR2 SYGVQD (reference sequence). This CDR3 is CASSGGSRTGNTEAFF. The DNA of the CDR3 is TGCGCCAGCAGTGGGGGTTCGAGGACAGGGAACACTGAAGCTTTCTTT.

This clonotype was seen only a few times. The chain employs TRBV5-6 and TRBJ1-1; D unclear. This CDR3 is 14 amino acids long. The germline V and J ends were trimmed by 1 base and 0 bases, with 7 bases remaining between them. Germline V gives CDR1 SGHDT, CDR2 YYEEEE. The CDR3 loop reads CASSLILLNTEAFF. CDR3 bases: TGTGCCAGCAGCTTGATCCTATTGAACACTGAAGCTTTCTTT.

This clonotype was found a few times. The chain is built from TRBV4-3 and TRBJ1-1, with 9 bases lining up with TRBD1. CDR1 is LGHNA and CDR2 is YSLEER in the germline V gene. The CDR3 covers 15 residues. V trimming: 1 base; J trimming: 10 bases; junction bases outside the gene matches: 10. CDR3 sequence (DNA): TGCGCCAGCAGCCAAGTGGGGACAGGGCTGCACTCAGCTTTCTTT. Translation: CASSQVGTGLHSAFF.

The CDR3 DNA reads TGTGCCAGCAGTGGGTTACTAGCGGGAGTCAATGAGCAGTTCTTC. It is translated as CASSGLLAGVNEQFF. The V and J genes are TRBV6-1 and TRBJ2-1; 11 bases agree with TRBD2. CDR1 MNHNS and CDR2 SASEGT come from the germline V gene. After removal of 4 bases from V and 6 bases from J, the junction contained 5 bases not matched to a gene. This CDR3 region has 15 residues.

The rearrangement links TRBV10-1 to TRBJ1-3; a weak D match, TRBD1 (6 bases). The ends were cut back, 6 bases at V and 3 bases at J, with 12 bases in the middle. CDR3 size: 14 residues. The germline gives CDR1 WNHNN, CDR2 SYGVQD (reference sequence). The DNA of the CDR3 is TGCGCCAGCAGCGATGGACAGCGTGGAAACACCATATATTTT. It codes for CASSDGQRGNTIYF.

The chain combines TRBV30 with TRBJ2-1, with D possibly being TRBD1 (7 bases). Germline V lookup: CDR1 GTSNPN, CDR2 SVGIG (reference sequence). Trimming removed 1 base from V and 9 bases from J, with 10 bases in between. CDR3 length: 12 residues. CDR3 bases: TGTGCCTGGAGTGCAGGGGGGTCTGAGCAGTTCTTC. This gives the protein CAWSAGGSEQFF.

J is TRBJ2-3 and V is TRBV6-1; no reliable D call. The CDR3 consists of 13 residues. Trimming removed 6 bases at V and 2 bases at J, with 9 bases between. Germline-derived CDR1 and CDR2 are MNHNS and SASEGT. The CDR3 is CASRAENTDTQYF. The CDR3 region has the DNA TGTGCCAGCAGGGCGGAGAACACAGATACGCAGTATTTT.

This clonotype was counted only a few times. J is TRBJ1-1 and V is TRBV10-3; 8 bases match TRBD1. With V trimmed by 4 bases and J by 6 bases, 7 bases remained unmatched. This CDR3 region has 14 residues. Germline loops: CDR1 ENHRY, CDR2 SYGVKD. The CDR3 region is CAISAGQGRSEAFF. The DNA of the CDR3 is TGTGCCATCAGTGCAGGACAGGGTCGGTCTGAAGCTTTCTTT.

With respect to this clonotype: Since the CDR3 does not end with the conserved phenylalanine or tryptophan, this likely comes from a read error. This rearrangement joins TRBV10-1 to TRBJ2-5; the D is unclear. The CDR3 extends over 15 amino acids. Trimming took off 2 bases at V and 2 bases at J, with 12 bases between the two ends. From germline, CDR1 is WNHNN and CDR2 SYGVQD (reference sequence). DNA of the CDR3: TGCGCCAGCAGTGAGGCCCAGGCCGGACAAGAGACCCAGTACATC. It encodes CASSEAQAGQETQYI.

Only a few counts were recorded for this clonotype. The V call is TRBV5-1, the J call TRBJ2-1; the match to TRBD1 covers 7 bases. CDR1 SGHRS and CDR2 YFSETQ come from the germline V gene. The CDR3 is 16 amino acids. V lost 4 bases, J lost 6 bases, and 13 bases stayed unmatched. CDR3: CASSGTGQLGSNEQFF. CDR3 bases: TGCGCCAGCAGCGGCACGGGACAGCTAGGAAGCAATGAGCAGTTCTTC.